This is a list of T cell receptor beta chains from one sample in a study of blood T cell repertoires in COVID-19. Data came from immunoSEQ multiplex PCR; TCRdb stores just in-frame clones and leaves some out. The sample consists of 250,000 or so clones, 88% of them appearing once. Material for sequencing was peripheral blood. The receptors stem from a woman aged 30 to 39 with COVID-19, enrolled during active disease. Each CDR3 is given with its conserved first and last residue. Each record gives: clone size, D gene, V gene, CDR3 length, J gene, CDR3 protein, CDR3 DNA. The D gene is left open where the match is weak. Clone size is not always given. Where it is, it says once, few, many or a class for expanded clones.

>NA|TRBD2|TRBV6-1|17|TRBJ2-1
CASSDRTSGRVYNEQFF
TGTGCCAGCAGTGACCGGACTAGCGGGAGGGTGTACAATGAGCAGTTCTTC
>NA|NA|TRBV11-2|12|TRBJ1-3
CASSSQGNTIYF
TGTGCCAGCAGCTCACAGGGAAACACCATATATTTT
>once|TRBD1|TRBV18|15|TRBJ1-2
CASSQGQSSNYGYTF
TGTGCCAGCTCGCAGGGACAGTCTTCTAACTATGGCTACACCTTC
>NA|NA|TRBV18|20|TRBJ1-1
CASSTPSGGDDSSMNTEAFF
TGTGCCAGCTCCACCCCAAGCGGAGGGGACGATAGTTCGATGAACACTGAAGCTTTCTTT
>NA|TRBD1|TRBV4-1|17|TRBJ1-2
CASSPDRTGGGDYGYTF
TGCGCCAGCAGCCCCGATAGGACAGGGGGCGGGGATTATGGCTACACCTTC
>NA|NA|TRBV5-4|14|TRBJ2-3
CASSLALGTDTQYF
TGTGCCAGCAGCTTGGCGCTAGGCACAGATACGCAGTATTTT
>few|TRBD2|TRBV7-7|15|TRBJ2-5
CASSKTSGYQETQYF
TGTGCTAGCAGCAAGACTAGCGGGTACCAAGAGACCCAGTACTTC
>NA|TRBD1|TRBV19|13|TRBJ1-4
CASSTNRGEKLFF
TGTGCCAGTAGTACCAACAGGGGCGAAAAACTGTTTTTT
>NA|TRBD1|TRBV6-5|15|TRBJ1-3
CASSYSGTAANTIYF
TGTGCCAGCAGTTACTCGGGGACAGCCGCAAACACCATATATTTT
>NA|NA|TRBV4-3|17|TRBJ2-4
CASSQSTSLIAKNIQYF
TGCGCCAGCAGCCAATCCACTAGTTTAATAGCCAAAAACATTCAGTACTTC
>NA|NA|TRBV5-1|17|TRBJ2-2
CASSLTGSVSDTGELFF
TGCGCCAGCAGCTTAACAGGGTCCGTTAGTGACACCGGGGAGCTGTTTTTT
>NA|NA|TRBV4-3|14|TRBJ2-1
CASSRRLDYNEQFF
TGCGCCAGCAGCCGAAGACTCGACTACAATGAGCAGTTCTTC
>NA|NA|TRBV28|20|TRBJ1-5
CASSSRTGQPRGYSNQPQHF
TGTGCCAGCAGCTCTCGGACGGGGCAACCTAGGGGGTATAGCAATCAGCCCCAGCATTTT
>NA|NA|TRBV9|16|TRBJ1-4
CASSAIWGQPNEKLFF
TGTGCCAGCAGCGCAATTTGGGGACAACCCAATGAAAAACTGTTTTTT
>few|NA|TRBV5-1|14|TRBJ1-3
CASSRDISGNTIYF
TGCGCCAGCAGCAGAGACATCTCTGGAAACACCATATATTTT
>NA|TRBD1|TRBV4-3|15|TRBJ1-1
CASSRGQGRGTEAFF
TGCGCCAGCAGCCGCGGACAGGGGCGGGGCACTGAAGCTTTCTTT
>NA|NA|TRBV7-2|13|TRBJ2-1
CASRTDIYNEQFF
TGTGCCAGCCGCACCGACATTTACAATGAGCAGTTCTTC
>once|TRBD1|TRBV6-6|15|TRBJ1-2
CASSYSPDRDYGYTF
TGTGCCAGCAGTTACTCGCCTGACAGGGACTATGGCTACACCTTC
>NA|NA|TRBV5-6|13|TRBJ1-2
CASMGGHYSGYTF
TGTGCCAGCATGGGGGGGCACTACAGCGGCTACACCTTC
>NA|NA|TRBV28|12|TRBJ1-2
CASSRSPYGYTF
TGTGCCAGCAGTCGGAGTCCCTATGGCTACACCTTC
>NA|NA|TRBV6-1|17|TRBJ2-1
CASSESPYRGRNNEQFF
TGTGCCAGCAGTGAATCCCCCTATCGGGGGAGAAACAATGAGCAGTTCTTC
>NA|TRBD1|TRBV30|15|TRBJ1-3
CAWSWGQDLGNTIYF
TGTGCCTGGAGTTGGGGACAGGACCTTGGAAACACCATATATTTT
>NA|NA|TRBV6-1|15|TRBJ2-1
CASSERPGGFDEQFF
TGTGCCAGCAGTGAAAGGCCGGGGGGCTTCGATGAGCAGTTCTTC
>NA|TRBD2|TRBV7-2|16|TRBJ2-5
CASSLAPSGVQETQYF
TGTGCCAGCAGCTTAGCGCCCAGCGGGGTTCAAGAGACCCAGTACTTC
>NA|NA|TRBV2|12|TRBJ2-1
CASSEARDEQFF
TGTGCCAGCAGTGAAGCTCGAGATGAGCAGTTCTTC
>NA|NA|TRBV3-1/TRBV3-2|14|TRBJ1-5
CASSERGGNQPQHF
TGTGCCAGCAGTGAGCGAGGAGGCAATCAGCCCCAGCATTTT
>NA|NA|TRBV5-8|12|TRBJ2-3
CASSHRADTQYF
TGTGCCAGCAGCCATCGCGCAGATACGCAGTATTTT
>NA|NA|TRBV7-9|13|TRBJ2-3
CASTLLGTDTQYF
TGTGCCAGCACCCTCTTAGGCACAGATACGCAGTATTTT
>NA|NA|TRBV10-2|14|TRBJ2-1
CASSRVRKNNEQFF
TGCGCCAGCAGTCGGGTCCGAAAAAACAATGAGCAGTTCTTC
>NA|TRBD1|TRBV5-4|14|TRBJ2-7
CASNPAGGSYEQYF
TGTGCCAGCAACCCTGCAGGGGGCTCCTACGAGCAGTACTTC
>NA|TRBD2|TRBV4-3|15|TRBJ2-1
CASSQVLRGDNEQFF
TGCGCCAGCAGCCAAGTTCTGCGGGGGGACAATGAGCAGTTCTTC
>NA|NA|TRBV5-4|15|TRBJ1-1
CASSSDPGEDTEAFF
TGTGCCAGCAGCTCGGACCCCGGGGAGGACACTGAAGCTTTCTTT
>NA|TRBD1|TRBV18|13|TRBJ1-2
CASSPPDREGYTF
TGTGCCAGCTCACCACCGGACAGGGAAGGCTACACCTTC
>NA|TRBD1|TRBV4-3|16|TRBJ1-6
CASSQDSGTGGSPLHF
TGCGCCAGCAGCCAAGATTCCGGGACAGGGGGCTCACCCCTCCACTTT
>NA|TRBD2|TRBV19|17|TRBJ2-1
CASSAPASSGRANEQFF
TGTGCCAGTAGTGCCCCCGCCTCTAGCGGGAGGGCCAATGAGCAGTTCTTC
>NA|TRBD2|TRBV9|15|TRBJ2-5
CASSVSGSRQETQYF
TGTGCCAGCAGCGTAAGCGGGAGTCGGCAAGAGACCCAGTACTTC
>NA|TRBD1|TRBV10-1|17|TRBJ2-1
CASSEGRGRYSYNEQFF
TGCGCCAGCAGTGAGGGTAGGGGGCGATATTCCTACAATGAGCAGTTCTTC
>NA|NA|TRBV28|14|TRBJ1-2
CASKGAQGWYGYTF
TGTGCCAGCAAGGGAGCCCAGGGGTGGTATGGCTACACCTTC
>once|TRBD1|TRBV6-5|14|TRBJ1-5
CATRETGGDQPQHF
TGTGCCACCCGAGAGACAGGGGGCGATCAGCCCCAGCATTTT
>NA|TRBD1|TRBV23-1|14|TRBJ1-1
CATQHGQGHTEAFF
TGCGCCACCCAACACGGACAGGGGCACACTGAAGCTTTCTTT
>NA|TRBD1|TRBV5-1|16|TRBJ2-7
CASSLAGQGPSYEQYF
TGCGCCAGCAGCCTAGCCGGACAGGGGCCCTCCTACGAGCAGTACTTC
>NA|TRBD2|TRBV9|16|TRBJ2-1
CASSVRYGGAYNEQFF
TGTGCCAGCAGCGTAAGGTACGGGGGGGCCTACAATGAGCAGTTCTTC